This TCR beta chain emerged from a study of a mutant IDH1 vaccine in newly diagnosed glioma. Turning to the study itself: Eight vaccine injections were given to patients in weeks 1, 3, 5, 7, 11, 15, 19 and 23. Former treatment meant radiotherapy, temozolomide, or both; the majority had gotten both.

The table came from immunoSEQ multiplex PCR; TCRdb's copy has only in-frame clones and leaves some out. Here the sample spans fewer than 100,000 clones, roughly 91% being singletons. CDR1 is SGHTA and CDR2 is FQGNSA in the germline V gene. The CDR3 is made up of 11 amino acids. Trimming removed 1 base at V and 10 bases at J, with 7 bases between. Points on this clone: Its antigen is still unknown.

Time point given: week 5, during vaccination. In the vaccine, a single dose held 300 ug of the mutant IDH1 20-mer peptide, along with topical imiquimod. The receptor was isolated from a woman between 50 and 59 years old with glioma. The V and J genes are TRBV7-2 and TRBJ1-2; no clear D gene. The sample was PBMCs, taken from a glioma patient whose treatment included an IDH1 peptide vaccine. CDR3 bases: TGTGCCAGCAGCTTAGTCAGGTCCTACACCTTC. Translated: CASSLVRSYTF.